The 13 T cell receptor beta chains below all came from one sample that was sequenced in a study of cytomegalovirus exposure and HLA in healthy donors. PCR employed 60 Vbeta and 13 Jbeta primers. TCRdb keeps only in-frame clones here, not all; method: immunoSEQ multiplex PCR. This sample carries 150,000 or so clones, 80% of them seen once, and the ten largest clones take around 2.5%. The sequenced sample was PBMCs. These receptor sequences come from a man over 45 in good health and CMV-seronegative.

V gene TRBV5-1 combines with J gene TRBJ1-1; the match to TRBD1 covers 7 bases. The CDR3 loop spans 15 amino acids. CDR1 is SGHRS and CDR2 is YFSETQ in the germline V gene. The J segment lost 2 bases and the V segment lost 0 bases, leaving 4 bases of the junction unmatched. The CDR3 DNA follows: TGCGCCAGCAGCTTGGCGGCAGGGGGTAACACTGAAGCTTTCTTT. This sequence encodes CASSLAAGGNTEAFF. Variable domain in full (rest from reference TRBV5-1 and TRBJ1-1): KAGVTQTPRYLIKTRGQQVTLSCSPISGHRSVSWYQQTPGQGLQFLFEYFSETQRNKGNFPGRFSGRQFSNSRSEMNVSTLELGDSALYLCASSLAAGGNTEAFFGQGTRLTVV.

This clone was detected once. At the DNA level, this CDR3 is encoded by other sequences in the same sample as well. V usage is TRBV2 and J usage is TRBJ1-2; a weak D match, TRBD1 (6 bases). Germline V gene sequence: CDR1 SNHLY, CDR2 FYNNEI. This CDR3 is 12 amino acids long. Trimming removed 5 bases at V and 4 bases at J, with 8 bases between. The CDR3 nucleotides are TGTGCCAGCAGTTGGGACACCTATGGCTACACCTTC. Amino acid sequence: CASSWDTYGYTF.

This clone came up once. The gene calls are TRBV10-3 and TRBJ1-4; 9 positions match TRBD1. V lost 4 bases, J lost 4 bases, and 7 bases stayed unmatched. Germline loops: CDR1 ENHRY, CDR2 SYGVKD. The CDR3 totals 16 residues. CDR3: CAISAIRGQGNEKLFF. DNA of the CDR3: TGTGCCATCAGTGCGATTCGGGGACAGGGTAATGAAAAACTGTTTTTT.

The table lists this clone with a few counts. The V call is TRBV27, the J call TRBJ1-1, with 7 bases identical to TRBD1. Germline trimming cut 3 bases from V and 4 bases from J; bases unmatched to any gene: 14. The CDR3 is 17 residues long. The germline gives CDR1 MNHEY, CDR2 SMNVEV (reference sequence). CDR3 nucleotide sequence: TGTGCCAGCAGTTTCGGGGAACAGAGGGGGCTAGGCACTGAAGCTTTCTTT. Amino acids: CASSFGEQRGLGTEAFF.

This chain connects TRBV18 to TRBJ2-7, with D perhaps matching TRBD2 (6 bases). The germline gives CDR1 KGHSH, CDR2 LQKENI. V lost 5 bases, J lost 6 bases, and 11 bases lay in between. The CDR3 is made up of 12 amino acids. CDR3 coding DNA: TGTGCCAGCTCAGGGGGGAAGGGCGAGCAGTACTTC. Translating it yields CASSGGKGEQYF.

V is TRBV5-1 and J is TRBJ2-7; 7 nucleotides agree with TRBD1. Trimming removed 4 bases from V and 3 bases from J; junction bases left unmatched: 10. The germline CDR1 and CDR2 sequences are SGHRS and YFSETQ. This CDR3 has 15 residues. CDR3 sequence reads: CASSRQLGQLYEQYF. The CDR3 DNA reads as TGCGCCAGCAGCCGACAATTGGGACAGCTCTACGAGCAGTACTTC.

The chain uses TRBV28 and TRBJ1-2, with D maybe TRBD1 (5 bases). The CDR3 contains 14 residues. In germline, CDR1 is MDHEN, CDR2 SYDVKM. Trimming removed 6 bases at V and 4 bases at J, with 15 bases between. CDR3 sequence (DNA): TGTGCCAGCAGCCCAGGCCAGGGCAGCTATGGCTACACCTTC. Protein product: CASSPGQGSYGYTF.

This clone appeared a single time. V and J are TRBV2 and TRBJ2-1; 7 nucleotides match TRBD1. The CDR3 sequence is 16 residues long. Per germline, CDR1 SNHLY and CDR2 FYNNEI. V gave up 4 bases and J gave up 7 bases; unmatched junction bases: 13. CDR3 sequence reads: CASSGTTGYGWNEQFF. CDR3 sequence (DNA): TGTGCCAGCAGTGGGACGACAGGGTACGGCTGGAATGAGCAGTTCTTC.

This clone occurred a few times. The gene calls are TRBV7-2 and TRBJ2-1; 8 nucleotides match TRBD1. Germline V gives CDR1 SGHTA, CDR2 FQGNSA. V trimming: 2 bases; J trimming: 3 bases; junction bases outside the gene matches: 15. The CDR3 is made up of 19 amino acids. The CDR3 DNA reads as TGTGCCAGCAGCTTAAGAGGATCAAACCGGGACAGGTTCTACAATGAGCAGTTCTTC. Its translation is CASSLRGSNRDRFYNEQFF.

The chain joins TRBV5-1 to TRBJ1-1; 9 positions match TRBD1. The CDR3 sequence is 16 residues long. V was pared by 4 bases and J by 0 bases, with 7 bases of the junction left unmatched. Germline lookup yields CDR1 SGHRS and CDR2 YFSETQ. The CDR3 DNA reads TGCGCCAGCAGCCTAGGGACAGGGAGACTGAACACTGAAGCTTTCTTT. This translates into CASSLGTGRLNTEAFF.

J is TRBJ1-2 and V is TRBV28; D is uncertain. V was shortened by 2 bases and J by 4 bases, with 17 bases between the two germline ends. Germline V gene lookup returns CDR1 MDHEN and CDR2 SYDVKM. The CDR3 has 16 residues. The CDR3 loop reads CASSLADAGPRYGYTF. CDR3 nucleotide sequence: TGTGCCAGCAGTTTAGCGGACGCGGGCCCCCGCTATGGCTACACCTTC.

This clone was observed a handful of times. V gene TRBV7-9 combines with J gene TRBJ1-4, with 8 bases lining up with TRBD1. V shed 5 bases and J 7 bases; nucleotides not matched to a gene: 6. CDR1 is SEHNR, CDR2 FQNEAQ, per germline (reference sequence). The CDR3 has 14 amino acids. CDR3 amino acids: CASSPGTGAEKLFF. Here the CDR3 DNA reads TGTGCCAGCAGCCCCGGGACAGGAGCTGAAAAACTGTTTTTT.

The chain recombines TRBV6-5 with TRBJ2-7, with 8 bases fitting TRBD1. Germline V gene lookup returns CDR1 MNHEY and CDR2 SVGAGI. Germline trimming cut 4 bases from V and 1 base from J; bases unmatched to any gene: 6. CDR3 length: 15 amino acids. CDR3 DNA sequence: TGTGCCAGCAGTTGGGCCAGACAGGGGTCCTACGAGCAGTACTTC. This encodes CASSWARQGSYEQYF.